The TCR beta chain under discussion was sequenced for a study of cytomegalovirus exposure and HLA in healthy donors. This clone was detected only once. The antigen is not known. Study-level findings and limits: Most TCR beta V segments were productive about 87% or about 30% of the time in an earlier analysis. According to the study, 160 or so TCR beta chains were cytomegalovirus-associated.

The CDR3 totals 18 residues. V was pared by 2 bases and J by 4 bases, with 9 bases of the junction left unmatched. Germline V gene data show CDR1 as MGHRA and CDR2 as YSYEKL. Use of 60 Vbeta and 13 Jbeta primers characterized the PCR. TCRdb's table, derived via immunoSEQ multiplex PCR, lists solely in-frame clones and lacks some. Among over 150,000 clones, under 80% were seen once, and the ten largest hold about 4.4%. V gene TRBV4-1 combines with J gene TRBJ2-6; 9 nucleotides agree with TRBD1. This TCR was recovered from a man in his forties in good health and CMV-seronegative. Sequencing was carried out using PBMCs. CDR3 region: CASSQPGQGSLGANVLTF. The CDR3 coding sequence is TGCGCCAGCAGCCAACCGGGACAGGGTTCTCTGGGGGCCAACGTCCTGACTTTC.